These T cell receptor beta chains were read from a single sample in a study of neurological immune-mediated disorders. TCRdb recomputed calls from the 5' RACE reads with MiXCR, one row per CDR3 protein. Of about 120,000 distinct CDR3 sequences in the sample, 3% to 3.5% are singletons; the top ten hold over 1%. Sequenced sample: PBMCs. The receptor set was obtained from a young woman with multiple sclerosis. Each CDR3 is given with its conserved first and last residue. D genes are given only for firm matches. Some rows have no size entry. The others give once, few or many, or a class for an expanded clone.

TRBJ2-7	TRBD1	TRBV19	many	CASSARGQSSYEQYF	TGTGCCAGTAGTGCGAGGGGACAGAGCTCCTACGAGCAGTACTTC
TRBJ2-2	TRBD2	TRBV9	many	CASSPTSGGPRTGELFF	TGTGCCAGCAGCCCGACTAGCGGGGGGCCAAGGACCGGGGAGCTGTTTTTT
TRBJ2-1	NA	TRBV20-1	many	CSAGPVESYNEQFF	TGCAGTGCGGGCCCAGTGGAATCCTACAATGAGCAGTTCTTC
TRBJ1-5	NA	TRBV20-1	many	CSLIDSRGTNQPQHF	TGCAGCCTCATTGACAGTCGGGGGACCAATCAGCCCCAGCATTTT
TRBJ2-3	TRBD1	TRBV6-6	many	CASSYGTGVTDTQYF	TGTGCCAGCAGTTACGGGACAGGGGTAACAGATACGCAGTATTTT
TRBJ1-1	NA	TRBV6-5	many	CASSYRGNTEAFF	TGTGCCAGCAGCTATCGGGGAAACACTGAAGCTTTCTTT
TRBJ1-2	NA	TRBV4-3	many	CASSLVRTAYYGYTF	TGCGCCAGCAGCCTAGTACGGACAGCTTACTATGGCTACACCTTC
TRBJ1-2	TRBD1	TRBV10-2	many	CASTRRRGLHGYTF	TGCGCCAGCACCCGTCGGAGGGGGCTACATGGCTACACCTTC
TRBJ2-2	NA	TRBV7-8	NA	CASSHRTRPTGELFF	TGTGCCAGCAGCCACCGGACTCGCCCCACCGGGGAGCTGTTTTTT
TRBJ1-5	NA	TRBV30	many	CAWSGVTGQPQHF	TGTGCCTGGAGTGGGGTAACGGGTCAGCCCCAGCATTTT
TRBJ2-6	TRBD1	TRBV6-2/TRBV6-3	many	CASSTLRGPGANVLTF	TGTGCCAGCAGCACCCTCAGGGGGCCTGGGGCCAACGTCCTGACTTTC
TRBJ2-3	TRBD2	TRBV20-1	many	CSAPGTSGRPGDTQYF	TGCAGTGCTCCCGGGACTAGCGGGAGACCGGGAGATACGCAGTATTTT
TRBJ2-2	NA	TRBV12-3/TRBV12-4	many	CASNLPTGELFF	TGTGCCAGCAACCTCCCTACCGGGGAGCTGTTTTTT
TRBJ1-1	NA	TRBV4-1	many	CASSHEFSMNTEAFF	TGCGCCAGCAGCCATGAATTTTCAATGAACACTGAAGCTTTCTTT
TRBJ2-7	NA	TRBV27	many	CASSYGGTPYEQYF	TGTGCCAGCAGTTATGGCGGGACACCCTACGAGCAGTACTTC
TRBJ2-2	NA	TRBV12-3/TRBV12-4	many	CASSLGETLTGELFF	TGTGCCAGCAGTTTAGGGGAGACCCTCACCGGGGAGCTGTTTTTT
TRBJ2-5	NA	TRBV29-1	many	CSVAQLVGGETQYF	TGCAGCGTTGCACAACTAGTGGGGGGAGAGACCCAGTACTTC
TRBJ2-3	NA	TRBV5-1	many	CASSLEGGPDTQYF	TGCGCCAGCAGCTTGGAGGGGGGACCAGATACGCAGTATTTT
TRBJ2-5	NA	TRBV20-1	many	CSARDTERETQYF	TGCAGTGCTAGAGATACTGAAAGAGAGACCCAGTACTTC
TRBJ2-7	TRBD2	TRBV20-1	many	CSARAPSRGEYEQYF	TGCAGTGCTAGAGCCCCCTCGCGGGGGGAGTACGAGCAGTACTTC
TRBJ1-1	NA	TRBV20-1	many	CSASRHTEAFF	TGCAGTGCTAGTCGACACACTGAAGCTTTCTTT
TRBJ1-4	NA	TRBV7-9	many	CASSLARPGEEKLFF	TGTGCCAGCAGCTTAGCGCGCCCGGGGGAGGAAAAACTGTTTTTT
TRBJ2-1	NA	TRBV6-5	many	CASSYSPNDRLQFF	TGTGCCAGCAGTTACTCTCCTAATGACAGGCTACAGTTCTTC
TRBJ2-1	TRBD2	TRBV20-1	many	CSAPRGGLGLYEQFF	TGCAGTGCCCCACGAGGGGGACTAGGGTTATATGAGCAGTTCTTC
TRBJ2-7	NA	TRBV7-9	many	CASSLAGRSRYEQYF	TGTGCCAGCAGCTTAGCGGGGCGATCTCGCTACGAGCAGTACTTC
TRBJ2-1	NA	TRBV10-3	NA	CAISESAGFHEQFF	TGTGCCATCAGTGAGTCGGCGGGATTTCATGAGCAGTTCTTC
TRBJ2-3	NA	TRBV5-1	many	CASSAQPGTDTQYF	TGCGCCAGCAGCGCCCAGCCTGGGACAGATACGCAGTATTTT
TRBJ2-7	NA	TRBV20-1	many	CSALDGTLTYEQYF	TGCAGTGCTTTGGACGGAACCCTAACCTACGAGCAGTACTTC
TRBJ1-5	NA	TRBV12-3/TRBV12-4	many	CASSLNQNQPQHF	TGTGCCAGCAGTTTGAACCAAAATCAGCCCCAGCATTTT